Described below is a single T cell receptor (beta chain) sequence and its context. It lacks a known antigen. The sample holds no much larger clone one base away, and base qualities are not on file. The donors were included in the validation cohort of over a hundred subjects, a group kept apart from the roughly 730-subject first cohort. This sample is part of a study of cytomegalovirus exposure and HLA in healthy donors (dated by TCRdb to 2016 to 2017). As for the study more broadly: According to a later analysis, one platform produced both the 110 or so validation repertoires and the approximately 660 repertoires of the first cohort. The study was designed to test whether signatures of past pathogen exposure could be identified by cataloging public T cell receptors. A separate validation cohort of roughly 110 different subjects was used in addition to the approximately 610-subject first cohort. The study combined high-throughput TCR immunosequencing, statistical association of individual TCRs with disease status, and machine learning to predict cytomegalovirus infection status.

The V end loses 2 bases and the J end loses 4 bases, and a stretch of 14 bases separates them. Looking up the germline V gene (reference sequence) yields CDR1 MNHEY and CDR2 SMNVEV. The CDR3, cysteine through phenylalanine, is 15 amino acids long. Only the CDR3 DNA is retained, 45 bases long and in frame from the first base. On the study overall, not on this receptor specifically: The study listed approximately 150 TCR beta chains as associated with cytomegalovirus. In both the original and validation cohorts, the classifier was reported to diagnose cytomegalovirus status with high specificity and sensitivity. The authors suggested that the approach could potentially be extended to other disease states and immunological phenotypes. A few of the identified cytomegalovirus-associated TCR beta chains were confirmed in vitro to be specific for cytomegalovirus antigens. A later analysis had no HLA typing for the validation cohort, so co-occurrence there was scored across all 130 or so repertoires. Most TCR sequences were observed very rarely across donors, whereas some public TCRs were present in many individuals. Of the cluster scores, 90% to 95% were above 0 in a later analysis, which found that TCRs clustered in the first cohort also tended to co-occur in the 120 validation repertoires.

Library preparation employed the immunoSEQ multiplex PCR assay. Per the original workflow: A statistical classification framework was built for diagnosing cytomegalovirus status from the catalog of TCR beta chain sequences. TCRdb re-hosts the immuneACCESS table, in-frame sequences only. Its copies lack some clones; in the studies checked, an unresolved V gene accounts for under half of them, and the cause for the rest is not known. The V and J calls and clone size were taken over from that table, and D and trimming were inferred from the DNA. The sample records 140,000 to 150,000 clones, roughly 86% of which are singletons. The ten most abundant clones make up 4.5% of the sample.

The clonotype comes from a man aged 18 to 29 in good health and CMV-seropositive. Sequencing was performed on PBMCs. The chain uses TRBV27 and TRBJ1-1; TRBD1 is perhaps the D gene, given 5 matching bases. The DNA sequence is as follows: TGTGCCAGCAGTTTAGCGGGGGTTAGGAGCACTGAAGCTTTCTTT. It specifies CASSLAGVRSTEAFF.